The 12 T cell receptor beta chains in this list originate from one sample, sequenced in a study of T cell changes during pregnancy in multiple sclerosis (dated by TCRdb to between 2018 and 2021). Libraries came from the immunoSEQ multiplex PCR assay. As stored in TCRdb, this immuneACCESS dataset retains in-frame rearrangements with V and J assigned. A fraction of the clones does not appear; measured against another copy, unresolved V genes explain less than half of the discrepancy, and the remainder lacks a known reason. Present in this sample are approximately 58,000 clones, approximately 92% of which were seen just once. The ten largest clones add up to about 2.7% of the sample. The sample in question was peripheral blood, obtained in the second trimester of pregnancy. The receptors derive from a female donor in good health, enrolled as a control in a pregnancy study.

The CDR3: CASRNRVTEQFF. The CDR3 DNA sequence: TGTGCCAGCAGGAACAGGGTCACTGAGCAGTTCTTC. The V and J genes are TRBV7-2 and TRBJ2-1, with D perhaps matching TRBD1 (6 bases). Germline V gene lookup returns CDR1 SGHTA and CDR2 FQGNSA. Between the trimmed V and J ends, which lost 6 bases and 9 bases, there was a span of 12 bases. This CDR3 is built from 12 residues.

The chain combines TRBV2 with TRBJ1-6, with TRBD1 matching 8 bases. Germline CDR1 and CDR2: SNHLY and FYNNEI. The CDR3 has 14 amino acids. The junction had 6 bases not matched to a gene; V was cut back by 6 bases and J by 8 bases. In DNA, the CDR3 is TGTGCCAGCAGAAGGACAGGGAAGGATTCACCCCTCCACTTT. Its translation: CASRRTGKDSPLHF.

The chain joins TRBV5-1 to TRBJ2-7; 8 nucleotides match TRBD2. The CDR3 extends over 16 amino acids. Germline CDR1 SGHRS, CDR2 YFSETQ. V shed 4 bases and J 5 bases; nucleotides not matched to a gene: 14. This chain's CDR3 is CASSRQISGKGNEQYF. The CDR3 DNA sequence: TGCGCCAGCAGCCGACAAATTAGCGGGAAAGGGAACGAGCAGTACTTC.

The chain is built from TRBV5-8 and TRBJ1-1, with TRBD1 identical over 8 bases. Germline V gene lookup returns CDR1 SGHTS and CDR2 YDEGEE. The CDR3 loop spans 13 amino acids. The ends lost 4 bases at V and 10 bases at J; junction bases unmatched: 9. CDR3 protein: CASSPRQGHSAFF. The CDR3 nucleotides are TGTGCCAGCAGCCCCCGACAGGGGCACTCAGCTTTCTTT.

The chain uses TRBV6-5 and TRBJ1-5, with a tentative D call TRBD1 (5 bases). Germline CDR1 reads MNHEY; CDR2 reads SVGAGI. This CDR3 contains 14 residues. V was cut by 6 bases and J by 7 bases, with 16 bases left in between. The CDR3: CASRLQGPGQPQHF. In nucleotides, the CDR3 is TGTGCCAGCAGACTTCAGGGTCCCGGACAGCCCCAGCATTTT.

The chain has TRBV2 and TRBJ1-3; D is ambiguous. CDR3 length: 16 amino acids. Between the trimmed V and J ends, which lost 6 bases and 2 bases, there was a span of 17 bases. Germline assignment: CDR1 SNHLY and CDR2 FYNNEI. The CDR3 protein is CASSENLFGTGNTIYF. DNA of the CDR3: TGTGCCAGCAGCGAGAATTTGTTCGGGACTGGAAACACCATATATTTT.

The gene calls are TRBV27 and TRBJ1-2; a possible D gene is TRBD1 (5 bases). CDR1 and CDR2 from the germline V gene are MNHEY and SMNVEV (reference sequence). CDR3 size: 15 residues. The V gene lost 4 bases and the J gene lost 2 bases, with 14 bases spanning the gap. CDR3: CASSSSGKGNYGYTF. The DNA of the CDR3 is TGTGCCAGCAGTTCGTCAGGGAAAGGGAACTATGGCTACACCTTC.

V and J are TRBV4-2 and TRBJ2-5, with TRBD2 matching 9 bases. Trimming removed 3 bases from V and 5 bases from J; junction bases left unmatched: 13. CDR3 length: 17 residues. The V gene's germline CDR1 is LGHNA and CDR2 YNFKEQ. CDR3 sequence reads: CASSHSLGRGGLETQYF. The CDR3, as DNA: TGTGCCAGCAGCCATTCCCTAGGGCGGGGGGGCCTGGAGACCCAGTACTTC.

V and J are TRBV4-2 and TRBJ1-6; weak D call: TRBD1 (5 bases). This CDR3 is built from 14 residues. CDR1 LGHNA and CDR2 YNFKEQ come from the germline V gene. Trimming left V 4 bases short and J 5 bases short, with 9 bases between. The CDR3, as DNA: TGTGCCAGCAGCCGACAGCAAGATAATTCACCCCTCCACTTT. This encodes CASSRQQDNSPLHF.

This clone was detected once. Other DNA sequences of this sample code for an identical CDR3. This chain connects TRBV6-5 to TRBJ2-1, with TRBD2 identical over 8 bases. CDR1 is MNHEY and CDR2 is SVGAGI in the germline V gene. The CDR3 runs to 13 residues. V shed 5 bases and J 6 bases; nucleotides not matched to a gene: 3. DNA of the CDR3: TGTGCCAGCAGTACCGGGACTAGCAATGAGCAGTTCTTC. This encodes CASSTGTSNEQFF.

The gene calls are TRBV6-8 and TRBJ2-3; a weak D match, TRBD1 (6 bases). Germline assignment: CDR1 MNHGY and CDR2 SAAAGT. The V end was cut by 10 bases, the J end by 0 bases, with 11 bases between. The CDR3 has 13 amino acids. For the CDR3, the DNA is TGTGCCATAAGGGACATGAGCACAGATACGCAGTATTTT. Amino acid sequence: CAIRDMSTDTQYF.

The V and J genes are TRBV7-9 and TRBJ2-3; the D gene is possibly TRBD1 (6 bases). Germline V gene sequence: CDR1 SEHNR, CDR2 FQNEAQ (reference sequence). V lost 9 bases and J 0 bases, leaving 13 bases between the germline ends. This CDR3 is built from 14 residues. CDR3 region: CASSRGPSTDTQYF. CDR3 bases: TGTGCCAGTAGCAGGGGTCCTAGCACAGATACGCAGTATTTT.